The 3 T cell receptor beta chains in this list originate from one sample, sequenced in a study of blood T cell repertoires in COVID-19 (dated by TCRdb to the early 2020s). Preparation of the library involved the immunoSEQ multiplex PCR assay. Here the immuneACCESS table is served through TCRdb, limited to in-frame sequences with V and J called. Missing clones are a known gap in these copies; in checked studies unresolved V genes cover under half, and the rest lacks a known reason. The sample has 110,000 or so clones on record, roughly 82% of them singletons. The ten most abundant clones make up less than 9.5% of the sample. The sequenced sample consisted of peripheral blood. The origin of the receptors is a middle-aged woman with acute or convalescent COVID-19.

The rearrangement links TRBV10-1 to TRBJ1-2; 8 nucleotides align to TRBD1. CDR1 is WNHNN, CDR2 SYGVQD, per germline (reference sequence). The V segment lost 6 bases and the J segment 8 bases; nucleotides outside the gene matches: 14. CDR3 length: 15 residues. The CDR3 nucleotides are TGCGCCAGCAGGAAATACTTGACAGGGGCTTGCGGCTACACCTTC. Amino acids: CASRKYLTGACGYTF.

This chain connects TRBV5-6 to TRBJ1-2; no clear D gene. V dropped 0 bases and J dropped 0 bases, with 9 bases sitting between them. The V gene's germline CDR1 is SGHDT and CDR2 YYEEEE. The CDR3 is made up of 15 amino acids. The CDR3 loop reads CASSLGWLSNYGYTF. The CDR3 nucleotides read TGTGCCAGCAGCTTGGGGTGGCTGTCTAACTATGGCTACACCTTC.

The chain is built from TRBV21-1 and TRBJ1-1; the listed D gene, TRBD1, was not tested against the DNA. TRBV21-1 is a known pseudogene. This CDR3 spans 15 amino acids. The CDR3 loop reads CASSRNRAMNTEAFF. DNA for the CDR3: TGTGCCAGCAGCAGAAACAGGGCCATGAACACTGAAGCTTTCTTT.